The source of this T cell receptor beta chain is a study of T-cell reconstitution after alpha-beta-depleted transplantation in children (dated by TCRdb to about 2016). Looking at the study overall: The study quantitatively tracked T-cell immune reconstitution after TCRalphabeta/CD19-depleted allogeneic hematopoietic cell transplantation in children using TCR repertoire profiling.

Library preparation employed PCR. Sequencing used an Illumina HiSeq 2500. To normalize quantification of the TCRbeta repertoire, the TCR libraries were built with molecular barcoding that relied on unique molecular identifiers. The public sequencing data were trimmed at Q25 with fastp and processed into clonotypes with MiXCR by TCRdb, which kept only in-frame beta chains. Each entry is one CDR3 protein sequence, shown with its most common DNA and genes. The sample table contains some 590,000 distinct CDR3 sequences; only one count was recorded for over 9.5% of them. The biggest ten clones account for about 4.3% of the sample. This clonotype was picked up many times. Its target antigen remains unknown. Base qualities are not recorded, but no much larger clone differs from it by a single base. The source of this sequence is a human donor who donated a stem cell graft to a child with acute myeloid leukemia. The specimen was PBMCs from the stem cell graft donor, collected from the stem cell graft.

The CDR3 region has the sequence CASRANTEAFF. Here is the DNA: TGTGCCAGCAGAGCGAACACTGAAGCTTTCTTT. The chain couples TRBV12-3 or TRBV12-4 to TRBJ1-1, with no D gene named confidently. From the cysteine up to the phenylalanine, the CDR3 has a length of 11 residues. Of the read, only the CDR3 DNA is kept; its 33 bases are in frame from base 1. V loses 6 bases of germline sequence and J loses 1 base, and the interval between the two ends is 3 bases.